This T cell receptor beta chain is drawn from a study of identical twins. This clonotype has a count of ten or more. Its specificity is not known. Unique molecular identifiers were present on the cDNA, and a universal primer site came from template switching. TCRdb recomputed calls from the 5' RACE reads with MiXCR, one row per CDR3 protein. The sample consists of fewer than 650,000 distinct CDR3 sequences, under 8.5% of them appearing once. The germline CDR1 and CDR2 sequences are SGHAT and FQNNGV. The CDR3 sequence is 14 residues long. Trimming pared 4 bases from V and 7 bases from J, leaving 14 bases between. General observations from the study: Twins shared out-of-frame alpha sequences with excess low generation probability.

The same sample was also studied in work on yellow fever vaccine responses in identical twins. That investigation notes: In identical twins, vaccine T cell responses appeared partly shared and partly individual.

The sequence was collected from a woman between 18 and 29 years old in good health. V and J are TRBV11-2 and TRBJ2-1, with D uncertain. The specimen was PBMCs. DNA for the CDR3: TGTGCCAGCAGCTCACTCACCCGGGTTAATGAGCAGTTCTTC. This sequence encodes CASSSLTRVNEQFF.